This TCR beta chain was identified in a study of technical replicates of blood from several donors. Method: immunoSEQ multiplex PCR; TCRdb's copy keeps in-frame clones and lacks some. Among under 85,000 clones listed, about 92% were seen once. The sequencing input was T cells isolated from PBMCs. The receptor was isolated from a human donor in good health.

CDR3 coding DNA: TGTGCCAGCAGCATAGGACAGGGGGCTTACTATGGCTACACCTTC. Its translation is CASSIGQGAYYGYTF. The chain has TRBV7-9 and TRBJ1-2, with 11 nucleotides matching TRBD1. Germline-derived CDR1 and CDR2 are SEHNR and FQNEAQ (reference sequence). The CDR3 is made up of 15 amino acids. Unmatched junction bases numbered 5, after V lost 5 bases and J lost 3 bases.